One sample yielded the 30 T cell receptor beta chains listed below, sequenced in a study of CD8 T cells in Susac syndrome. An amount of RNA that ranged from roughly 0.45 to 1 ug was reverse transcribed with random hexamers. TCRdb processed the immunoSEQ multiplex PCR reads anew with MiXCR; each CDR3 protein has one entry. The sample consists of approximately 120,000 distinct CDR3 sequences, about 93% of them appearing once. Sequenced sample: CD4+ T cells from PBMCs. All receptors come from a human donor in good health.

This chain connects TRBV19 to TRBJ2-1; 14 nucleotides agree with TRBD2. Germline CDR1 and CDR2: LNHDA and SQIVND (reference sequence). CDR3 length equals 15 residues. Losses at the gene ends were 6 bases for V and 6 bases for J; bases not matched to a gene: 4. In DNA, the CDR3 is TGTGCCAGTAGGGGACTAGCGGGAGTCAGCAATGAGCAGTTCTTC. Its protein is CASRGLAGVSNEQFF.

The chain has TRBV24-1 and TRBJ2-7; 7 nucleotides match TRBD1. The CDR3 extends over 15 amino acids. V shed 0 bases, J shed 3 bases, and the junction held 4 bases outside the gene matches. Germline values: CDR1 KGHDR, CDR2 SFDVKD. The CDR3 nucleotides are TGTGCCACCAGTGATTTGCGACAGGGAAACTACGAGCAGTACTTC. This translates into CATSDLRQGNYEQYF.

This clonotype has a single count. CDR3 sequence (DNA): TGCAGCGTTGAAGCGGGACGGATCTATGGCTACACCTTC. Encoded protein: CSVEAGRIYGYTF. The rearrangement joins TRBV29-1 to TRBJ1-2; D possibly corresponds to TRBD1 (5 bases). Trimming left V 1 base short and J 4 bases short, with 10 bases between. The CDR3 is made up of 13 amino acids. The germline V gene encodes CDR1 SQVTM and CDR2 ANQGSEA.

The CDR3, as DNA: TGCAGCGGGACAGGGATGGACACTGAAGCTTTCTTT. This sequence encodes CSGTGMDTEAFF. The V gene is TRBV29-1, the J gene TRBJ1-1; 8 bases match TRBD1. The CDR3 has 12 residues. Germline V lookup: CDR1 SQVTM, CDR2 ANQGSEA. The trim removed 7 bases at V and 3 bases at J, leaving 4 bases unmatched.

The gene calls are TRBV19 and TRBJ2-1, with TRBD2 matching over 13 bases. Germline CDR1 reads LNHDA; CDR2 reads SQIVND (reference sequence). The CDR3 totals 15 residues. V trimming: 6 bases; J trimming: 7 bases; junction bases outside the gene matches: 6. The CDR3 DNA reads as TGTGCCAGTAGAACTAGCGGGGGGGTAGTTAATGAGCAGTTCTTC. Amino acid sequence: CASRTSGGVVNEQFF. Drawing the rest from reference TRBV19 and TRBJ2-1, the complete variable domain is DGGITQSPKYLFRKEGQNVTLSCEQNLNHDAMYWYRQDPGQGLRLIYYSQIVNDFQKGDIAEGYSVSREKKESFPLTVTSAQKNPTAFYLCASRTSGGVVNEQFFGPGTRLTVL.

This clonotype showed up just once. The chain couples TRBV2 to TRBJ2-7; no clear D. Germline V lookup: CDR1 SNHLY, CDR2 FYNNEI. The CDR3 covers 12 residues. Trimming cost V 6 bases and J 4 bases, with 10 bases left between them. The CDR3: CASRGKAYEQYF. The DNA of the CDR3 is TGTGCCAGCAGGGGTAAGGCGTACGAGCAGTACTTC.

The rearrangement uses TRBV7-2 and TRBJ2-7; D gene uncertain. The germline V and J ends were trimmed by 2 bases and 9 bases, with 17 bases remaining between them. Germline V lookup: CDR1 SGHTA, CDR2 FQGNSA. The CDR3 consists of 14 residues. CDR3 in DNA: TGTGCCAGCAGCTTACCCGGCACCCCCCATGTGCAGTACTTC. This translates into CASSLPGTPHVQYF.

The chain has TRBV20-1 and TRBJ2-3; D remains unclear. Deletions cut 2 bases from V and 6 bases from J, with 15 bases between. Germline V gene data show CDR1 as DFQATT and CDR2 as SNEGSKA (reference sequence). CDR3 length: 14 residues. Here the CDR3 reads CSARQGILRDTQYF. CDR3 in DNA: TGCAGTGCTAGACAAGGGATCCTTCGGGATACGCAGTATTTT.

The rearrangement joins TRBV2 to TRBJ2-7; the D is unclear. CDR1 SNHLY and CDR2 FYNNEI come from the germline V gene. The CDR3 is 12 amino acids. V was pared by 8 bases and J by 4 bases, with 12 bases between. The CDR3 loop is CASRGVGYEQYF. For the CDR3, the DNA is TGTGCCAGCCGTGGGGTAGGGTACGAGCAGTACTTC.

The rearrangement joins TRBV5-1 to TRBJ2-2; 7 bases are shared with TRBD2. Germline V gives CDR1 SGHRS, CDR2 YFSETQ. V dropped 0 bases and J dropped 3; count of bases not matched to a gene: 5. This CDR3 has 16 amino acids. The CDR3 is CASSLVPGGYTGELFF. CDR3 in DNA: TGCGCCAGCAGCTTGGTGCCGGGAGGCTACACCGGGGAGCTGTTTTTT.

This clonotype has just one count. The rearrangement uses TRBV20-1 and TRBJ2-3, with TRBD2 identical over 11 bases. The CDR3 is made up of 16 amino acids. Germline-derived CDR1 and CDR2 are DFQATT and SNEGSKA (reference sequence). V was pared by 6 bases and J by 6 bases, with 14 bases of the junction left unmatched. CDR3 nucleotide sequence: TGCAGTGCCGCCCCGACTAGCGGGATGACTCTGGATACGCAGTATTTT. Translating it yields CSAAPTSGMTLDTQYF.

The V gene is TRBV15, the J gene TRBJ2-1; 7 bases are shared with TRBD1. This CDR3 comprises 15 residues. Unmatched junction bases numbered 8, after V lost 3 bases and J lost 6 bases. Per the germline V gene, CDR1 is LNHNV and CDR2 is YYDKDF (reference sequence). CDR3 bases: TGTGCCACCAGCAGCTACTCGGGACAGTCCAATGAGCAGTTCTTC. Translated: CATSSYSGQSNEQFF.

This clonotype was detected once. The rearrangement links TRBV3-1 to TRBJ2-3; D is perhaps TRBD1 (6 bases). CDR1 is LGHDT and CDR2 is YNNKEL in the germline V gene (reference sequence). The CDR3 spans 14 residues. V shed 3 bases and J shed 5 bases, with 12 bases lying between them. This CDR3 is CASSQGIQGDTQYF. As DNA, the CDR3 is TGTGCCAGCAGCCAGGGTATACAGGGAGATACGCAGTATTTT.

The genes are TRBV7-2 and TRBJ2-1; D not resolved. CDR1 and CDR2 (germline): SGHTA, FQGNSA. V lost 7 bases, J lost 0 bases, and 13 bases lay in between. The CDR3 consists of 15 residues. The CDR3 sequence is CASTPGIASYNEQFF. In DNA form, the CDR3 reads TGTGCCAGCACCCCGGGCATAGCCTCCTACAATGAGCAGTTCTTC.

This clonotype came up once. The V and J genes are TRBV5-4 and TRBJ2-7; 7 nucleotides match TRBD1. J was trimmed by 7 bases and V by 4 bases; bases with no gene match: 8. From germline, CDR1 is SGHNT and CDR2 YYREEE (reference sequence). The CDR3 loop spans 13 amino acids. The CDR3 sequence is CASSPRQGGEQYF. The CDR3 DNA is TGTGCCAGCAGCCCCAGACAGGGTGGGGAGCAGTACTTC.

This clonotype was seen once. The rearrangement links TRBV3-1 to TRBJ2-3; 7 nucleotides align to TRBD2. V gave up 4 bases and J gave up 0 bases; unmatched junction bases: 10. The germline V gene has CDR1 LGHDT and CDR2 YNNKEL (reference sequence). The CDR3 is 17 amino acids. CDR3 nucleotide sequence: TGTGCCAGCAGCCCTCAACTCTTAGCGGGCAGCACAGATACGCAGTATTTT. This gives the protein CASSPQLLAGSTDTQYF.

This clonotype was picked up one time. The chain has TRBV9 and TRBJ2-2, with 10 nucleotides matching TRBD2. Germline V gene sequence: CDR1 SGDLS, CDR2 YYNGEE. The CDR3 is made up of 15 amino acids. V dropped 1 base and J dropped 6; count of bases not matched to a gene: 3. CDR3 DNA: TGTGCCAGCAGCGTACTAGCGGGAGCGCCCGGGGAGCTGTTTTTT. Residues: CASSVLAGAPGELFF.

This clonotype has only one observation. CDR3 sequence reads: CASSLAQGGETQYF. CDR3 DNA: TGTGCCAGCAGCTTAGCGCAGGGGGGGGAGACCCAGTACTTC. The rearrangement links TRBV7-6 to TRBJ2-5, with D perhaps TRBD1 or TRBD2 (7 bases each). The CDR3 has 14 amino acids. Per germline, CDR1 SGHVS and CDR2 FNYEAQ. Trimming cost V 0 bases and J 5 bases, with 10 bases left between them.

The rearrangement uses TRBV3-1 and TRBJ2-1; 9 bases map to TRBD2. From germline, CDR1 is LGHDT and CDR2 YNNKEL (reference sequence). V dropped 3 bases and J dropped 4; count of bases not matched to a gene: 16. The length of the CDR3 is 19 residues. CDR3 in DNA: TGTGCCAGCAGCCATGGGTTAATATCCGCGGGAGGGTTGTACAATGAGCAGTTCTTC. Translated, it gives CASSHGLISAGGLYNEQFF.

The gene calls are TRBV20-1 and TRBJ1-1, with unresolved D. CDR1 is DFQATT and CDR2 is SNEGSKA in the germline V gene (reference sequence). This CDR3 region has 12 residues. V lost 3 bases, J lost 0 bases, and 5 bases lay in between. The CDR3 sequence is CSARTVNTEAFF. CDR3 coding DNA: TGCAGTGCTAGGACGGTGAACACTGAAGCTTTCTTT.

J is TRBJ2-7 and V is TRBV2; the match to TRBD2 covers 7 bases. The CDR3 is 15 residues long. The V and J ends lost 6 bases and 6 bases, in that order; junction bases with no gene match: 14. The germline V gene encodes CDR1 SNHLY and CDR2 FYNNEI. CDR3 in DNA: TGTGCCAGCAGCCGACCTTTGACTAGCTGGGGCGAGCAGTACTTC. Protein sequence: CASSRPLTSWGEQYF.

The chain joins TRBV5-1 to TRBJ2-6; the match to TRBD1 covers 9 bases. Trimming took 3 bases from V and 0 from J; bases not matched to a gene: 7. Germline V gene sequence: CDR1 SGHRS, CDR2 YFSETQ. CDR3 length: 18 amino acids. The CDR3 protein is CASSWTGVGSSGANVLTF. In nucleotides, the CDR3 is TGCGCCAGCAGCTGGACAGGGGTTGGGAGCTCTGGGGCCAACGTCCTGACTTTC.

The J gene is TRBJ2-2, the V gene TRBV5-1; possible D gene TRBD2, 6 bases. This CDR3 is built from 15 residues. CDR1 and CDR2 from the germline V gene are SGHRS and YFSETQ. Trimming took 3 bases from V and 3 from J, leaving 12 bases between them. The CDR3 DNA reads as TGCGCCAGCAGCTCAACGACTAGTTACACCGGGGAGCTGTTTTTT. This codes for CASSSTTSYTGELFF.

V usage is TRBV20-1 and J usage is TRBJ2-3; D assignment may be TRBD1 or TRBD2 (5 bases each). Germline V gene sequence: CDR1 DFQATT, CDR2 SNEGSKA (reference sequence). CDR3 length equals 16 residues. V was pared by 5 bases and J by 11 bases, with 29 bases between. The CDR3 DNA sequence: TGCAGTGCTTACTATCAAAAGCGGCTTACCGAAGGGGAGCAGTATTTT. It yields the protein CSAYYQKRLTEGEQYF.

V gene TRBV29-1 combines with J gene TRBJ2-7; perhaps TRBD1 as D (6 bases). The ends were cut back, 5 bases at V and 2 bases at J, with 22 bases in the middle. Germline-derived CDR1 and CDR2 are SQVTM and ANQGSEA. This CDR3 has 16 residues. The CDR3 loop reads CSVSGTPEVVPYEQYF. For the CDR3, the DNA is TGCAGCGTTTCCGGGACACCGGAAGTCGTACCCTACGAGCAGTACTTC.

The J gene is TRBJ2-7, the V gene TRBV5-1; 8 nucleotides agree with TRBD2. This CDR3 comprises 15 residues. Germline CDR1 reads SGHRS; CDR2 reads YFSETQ. V was clipped by 0 bases and J by 6 bases; unmatched bases: 8. CDR3 amino acids: CASSLEAGEVFEQYF. The CDR3 DNA reads TGCGCCAGCAGCTTGGAAGCGGGAGAGGTCTTCGAGCAGTACTTC.

This sequence joins TRBV30 and TRBJ1-2; no clear D. This CDR3 spans 14 amino acids. The V and J ends lost 3 bases and 4 bases respectively, with 15 bases between them. Germline assignment: CDR1 GTSNPN and CDR2 SVGIG (reference sequence). DNA of the CDR3: TGTGCCTGGAGAGGCAGAGCCTCTTCCTATGGCTACACCTTC. Residues: CAWRGRASSYGYTF.

The table lists this clonotype with a count of one. The chain has TRBV6-5 and TRBJ2-6; D uncertain. The CDR3 spans 15 residues. Trimming took off 4 bases at V and 3 bases at J, with 10 bases between the two ends. CDR1 and CDR2 from the germline V gene are MNHEY and SVGAGI. CDR3 in DNA: TGTGCCAGCAGTTTCGACTCTAGTGGGGCCAACGTCCTGACTTTC. Its translation: CASSFDSSGANVLTF.

This chain connects TRBV30 to TRBJ1-1, with D perhaps matching TRBD1 (6 bases). V was clipped by 0 bases and J by 11 bases, with 13 bases between them. The CDR3 totals 12 residues. Germline values: CDR1 GTSNPN, CDR2 SVGIG (reference sequence). The CDR3 region is CAWSVTGLRAFF. CDR3 nucleotide sequence: TGTGCCTGGAGTGTAACAGGGCTGAGGGCTTTCTTT.

The chain carries TRBV9 and TRBJ2-5, with a tentative D call TRBD2 (5 bases). Germline-derived CDR1 and CDR2 are SGDLS and YYNGEE. V was clipped by 4 bases and J by 1 base, with 8 bases between them. The CDR3 contains 13 residues. In DNA, the CDR3 is TGTGCCAGCAGCACCCGGGGCCAAGAGACCCAGTACTTC. This sequence encodes CASSTRGQETQYF.